This T cell receptor beta chain was identified in a study of blood T cell repertoires in COVID-19. Profiling relied on immunoSEQ multiplex PCR, and the TCRdb table lists in-frame clones only, not all of them. Of about 320,000 clones listed, 89% are singletons. From germline, CDR1 is MNHEY and CDR2 SVGAGI. The trim removed 0 bases at V and 3 bases at J, leaving 6 bases unmatched. There are 16 residues in the CDR3. Two consecutive negative NP/OP PCR tests, clearance, or resolved symptoms defined Cohort 3 recovery. The chain combines TRBV6-5 with TRBJ2-7; the match to TRBD2 covers 9 bases. The sequence was collected from a man in his fifties or sixties who had recovered from COVID-19. The sequencing sample was made of PBMCs or T cells enriched from blood (not recorded which). As DNA, the CDR3 is TGTGCCAGCAGTTACTCGTCCGGGACTAGCTTCTACGAGCAGTACTTC. It translates to CASSYSSGTSFYEQYF.